This entry lists 26 T cell receptor beta chains sequenced from one sample in a study of T cell repertoires in cytomegalovirus infection. TCRdb analysed the reads with MiXCR anew, one entry per CDR3 protein. Altogether approximately 190,000 distinct CDR3 sequences are present, about a tenth being singletons, with the ten largest covering approximately 4.2%. The source material was PBMCs. These receptors all stem from a human donor in good health (CMV status not recorded). Some clones in this sample may be carry-over from other donors' samples.

This clonotype was found many times. DNA of the CDR3: TGTGCCAGCAGCTTGGGACAGGGGGCCGCTGAAGCTTTCTTT. It specifies CASSLGQGAAEAFF. This chain connects TRBV7-3 to TRBJ1-1; 12 positions match TRBD1. The CDR3 runs to 14 residues. Germline V lookup: CDR1 SGHTA, CDR2 FQGTGA. V lost 3 bases to trimming and J lost 6 bases; unmatched junction nucleotides: 2.

A note on this clonotype: Compared with germline, one end of the junction differs, possibly owing to a read error. V usage is TRBV11-2 and J usage is TRBJ1-2; D may be TRBD1 (5 bases). Germline CDR1 SGHAT, CDR2 FQNNGV. This CDR3 has 14 amino acids. The CDR3 sequence is CAGSTIVGDYGYTF. The DNA of the CDR3 is TGTGCCGGCAGTACTATCGTGGGGGACTATGGCTACACCTTC.

This clonotype was picked up a small number of times. In nucleotides, the CDR3 is TGTGCCAGTTCAGTCGGACAGAGTCCCTACGAGCAGTACTTC. As protein: CASSVGQSPYEQYF. The chain has TRBV19 and TRBJ2-7; TRBD1 might be the D (6 bases). CDR1 is LNHDA and CDR2 is SQIVND in the germline V gene (reference sequence). V lost 8 bases and J 2 bases, leaving 16 bases between the germline ends. The CDR3 length is 14 residues.

V usage is TRBV28 and J usage is TRBJ2-1; 8 bases line up with TRBD2. The V and J ends lost 2 bases and 7 bases, in that order; junction bases with no gene match: 10. This CDR3 has 16 residues. CDR1 is MDHEN and CDR2 is SYDVKM in the germline V gene. CDR3 sequence (DNA): TGTGCCAGCAGTTTAATATCTGGCGGGAGGCTGAATGAGCAGTTCTTC. Protein product: CASSLISGGRLNEQFF. Full variable domain (rest looked up from reference TRBV28 and TRBJ2-1): DVKVTQSSRYLVKRTGEKVFLECVQDMDHENMFWYRQDPGLGLRLIYFSYDVKMKEKGDIPEGYSVSREKKERFSLILESASTNQTSMYLCASSLISGGRLNEQFFGPGTRLTVL.

This clonotype was found many times. The chain carries TRBV10-3 and TRBJ1-1; 9 bases match TRBD1. V trimming: 4 bases; J trimming: 1 base; junction bases outside the gene matches: 7. This CDR3 is 16 amino acids long. Germline CDR1 reads ENHRY; CDR2 reads SYGVKD. The chain's CDR3 is CAISGKMTGGNTEAFF. CDR3 nucleotide sequence: TGTGCCATCAGTGGTAAAATGACAGGGGGGAACACTGAAGCTTTCTTT.

This clonotype was counted ten times or more. This chain joins TRBV28 and TRBJ1-2, with D unclear. The CDR3 has 13 residues. The ends were cut back, 7 bases at V and 1 base at J, with 10 bases in the middle. CDR1 and CDR2 from the germline V gene are MDHEN and SYDVKM. CDR3 sequence reads: CASIRENNYGYTF. The DNA of the CDR3 is TGTGCCAGCATAAGGGAAAATAACTATGGCTACACCTTC.

Many counts were recorded for this clonotype. The chain recombines TRBV7-2 with TRBJ1-5; 7 bases align to TRBD1. The CDR3 has 16 residues. V shed 5 bases and J 1 base; nucleotides not matched to a gene: 8. The V gene's germline CDR1 is SGHTA and CDR2 FQGNSA. Here the CDR3 DNA reads TGTGCCAGCAGCCAGAACAGGGGCGGCAGCAATCAGCCCCAGCATTTT. Protein product: CASSQNRGGSNQPQHF. The whole variable domain, remainder taken from reference TRBV7-2 and TRBJ1-5, is GAGVSQSPSNKVTEKGKDVELRCDPISGHTALYWYRQSLGQGLEFLIYFQGNSAPDKSGLPSDRFSAERTGGSVSTLTIQRTQQEDSAVYLCASSQNRGGSNQPQHFGDGTRLSIL.

This clonotype was detected a few times. The rearrangement uses TRBV3-1 and TRBJ2-5; 12 bases map to TRBD1. The CDR3 is 16 residues long. The junction had 9 bases not matched to a gene; V was cut back by 5 bases and J by 5 bases. Germline V lookup: CDR1 LGHDT, CDR2 YNNKEL (reference sequence). This CDR3 is CASSKGTGGNLETQYF. The CDR3 DNA follows: TGTGCCAGCAGCAAAGGGACAGGGGGCAATTTGGAGACCCAGTACTTC.

As for this clonotype: Since the CDR3 does not end with the conserved phenylalanine or tryptophan, this likely comes from a read error. The chain employs TRBV7-9 and TRBJ2-7; tentatively, D is TRBD1 or TRBD2 (5 bases each). Germline CDR1 and CDR2: SEHNR and FQNEAQ (reference sequence). This CDR3 region has 14 residues. V lost 5 bases, J lost 5 bases, and 16 bases lay in between. DNA of the CDR3: TGTGCCAGCAGCAACCTCAAGGGACCCCACGAGCAGTACTCC. Its translation: CASSNLKGPHEQYS.

This clonotype has at least ten counts. The genes are TRBV24-1 and TRBJ2-7; 8 nucleotides align to TRBD2. The germline V gene has CDR1 KGHDR and CDR2 SFDVKD. The CDR3 length is 15 residues. Trimming took 1 base from V and 0 from J; bases not matched to a gene: 1. The CDR3 loop reads CATSDFAGGSYEQYF. The CDR3 DNA is TGTGCCACCAGTGATTTCGCGGGGGGCTCCTACGAGCAGTACTTC.

There are many counts of this clonotype. V is TRBV7-2 and J is TRBJ1-1, with TRBD1 as a possible D gene (5 bases). Germline V gene sequence: CDR1 SGHTA, CDR2 FQGNSA. The CDR3 extends over 14 amino acids. V was clipped by 2 bases and J by 0 bases, with 7 bases between them. CDR3 in amino acids: CASSLRGMNTEAFF. The CDR3 DNA reads as TGTGCCAGCAGCTTAAGGGGAATGAACACTGAAGCTTTCTTT.

This clonotype showed up just a few times. V and J are TRBV29-1 and TRBJ2-3, with D perhaps TRBD2 (5 bases). Germline CDR1 reads SQVTM; CDR2 reads ANQGSEA. Trimming left V 4 bases short and J 2 bases short, with 10 bases between. The CDR3 runs 13 residues. CDR3 loop: CSVGTVYTDTQYF. The CDR3 DNA reads TGCAGCGTTGGGACTGTGTACACAGATACGCAGTATTTT.

V usage is TRBV30 and J usage is TRBJ1-1; weak D call: TRBD1 (6 bases). V was pared by 4 bases and J by 3 bases, with 12 bases between. The CDR3 runs 13 residues. Looked up from germline, CDR1 is GTSNPN and CDR2 is SVGIG (reference sequence). This CDR3 is CAWISDSYTEAFF. CDR3 bases: TGTGCCTGGATCTCGGACAGCTACACTGAAGCTTTCTTT.

This clonotype showed up just a few times. The V call is TRBV28, the J call TRBJ1-2; TRBD1 is a possible D gene (6 bases). Germline V lookup: CDR1 MDHEN, CDR2 SYDVKM. This CDR3 has 12 residues. Deletions cut 11 bases from V and 6 bases from J, with 16 bases between. CDR3 amino acids: CALWKGENGYTF. The CDR3 bases are TGTGCCCTGTGGAAGGGGGAGAATGGCTACACCTTC.

Only a few counts were recorded for this clonotype. V and J are TRBV4-3 and TRBJ2-2; a weak D match, TRBD1 (5 bases). Germline-derived CDR1 and CDR2 are LGHNA and YSLEER. This CDR3 has 15 amino acids. With 2 bases removed from V and 0 bases from J, the gap between germline ends came to 7 bases. CDR3 protein: CASSQQGPNTGELFF. For the CDR3, the DNA is TGCGCCAGCAGCCAACAGGGTCCGAACACCGGGGAGCTGTTTTTT.

This clonotype was observed many times. V and J are TRBV12-3 or TRBV12-4 and TRBJ1-2, with a tentative D call TRBD1 (5 bases). CDR3 length: 14 residues. The ends were cut back, 7 bases at V and 4 bases at J, with 16 bases in the middle. The CDR3 coding sequence is TGTGCCAGCACCCTGAGGGGAGCCAGCTATGGCTACACCTTC. This sequence encodes CASTLRGASYGYTF.

This clonotype was seen a handful of times. The rearrangement joins TRBV20-1 to TRBJ1-5; tentative D call: TRBD1 (5 bases). From germline, CDR1 is DFQATT and CDR2 SNEGSKA (reference sequence). Trimming took off 0 bases at V and 5 bases at J, with 8 bases between the two ends. The CDR3 is made up of 13 amino acids. The CDR3 sequence is CSARDRGDQPQHF. DNA for the CDR3: TGCAGTGCTAGAGATCGGGGGGATCAGCCCCAGCATTTT.

This clonotype was seen more than once but under ten times. The chain has TRBV7-9 and TRBJ2-3; D is possibly TRBD1 or TRBD2 (5 bases each). There are 16 residues in the CDR3. Germline values: CDR1 SEHNR, CDR2 FQNEAQ (reference sequence). V shed 6 bases and J shed 1 base, with 17 bases lying between them. CDR3 nucleotide sequence: TGTGCCAGCAGGCGGACTCCAGGGAGAGGCACAGATACGCAGTATTTT. Translated: CASRRTPGRGTDTQYF.

This clonotype showed up just a few times. The CDR3 bases are TGCAGCGTTGTTAGAACAGGGGCCCTCACAGATACGCAGTATTTT. Residues: CSVVRTGALTDTQYF. This chain links TRBV29-1 with TRBJ2-3; 7 nucleotides agree with TRBD1. The CDR3 has 15 amino acids. With 4 bases clipped from V and 2 bases from J, the junction kept 9 bases outside the gene matches. The germline gives CDR1 SQVTM, CDR2 ANQGSEA.

This clonotype occurred many times. The chain's CDR3 is CASAQFLGGTMNTEAFF. The CDR3 nucleotides read TGTGCTAGTGCCCAATTCCTCGGGGGAACCATGAACACTGAAGCTTTCTTT. The chain carries TRBV12-5 and TRBJ1-1; TRBD1 is a possible D gene (5 bases). Germline loops: CDR1 LGHNT, CDR2 FRNRAP. V lost 7 bases and J lost 0, with 21 bases in between. This CDR3 has 17 amino acids.

This clonotype occurred a few times. Here the CDR3 DNA reads TGCAGCGTTGAAACAGCCTACAATGAGCAGTTCTTC. Translating gives CSVETAYNEQFF. V usage is TRBV29-1 and J usage is TRBJ2-1; D gene ambiguous. This CDR3 contains 12 residues. V lost 2 bases and J lost 2, with 4 bases in between. Germline loops: CDR1 SQVTM, CDR2 ANQGSEA.

This clonotype was picked up many times. This chain connects TRBV20-1 to TRBJ1-1; 7 nucleotides agree with TRBD1. Germline CDR1 reads DFQATT; CDR2 reads SNEGSKA (reference sequence). This CDR3 is 13 amino acids long. V was pared by 5 bases and J by 7 bases, with 10 bases of the junction left unmatched. The CDR3 DNA sequence: TGCAGTGCTTTCGGGACAGCCAAACTTGAAGCTTTCTTT. This codes for CSAFGTAKLEAFF.

The table lists this clonotype with many counts. The V and J genes are TRBV7-3 and TRBJ1-5; D remains ambiguous. The V gene's germline CDR1 is SGHTA and CDR2 FQGTGA. V was clipped by 0 bases and J by 1 base, with 10 bases between them. The CDR3 runs to 16 residues. CDR3 loop: CASSLTVGISNQPQHF. The CDR3 nucleotides are TGTGCCAGCAGCTTAACAGTAGGGATCAGCAATCAGCCCCAGCATTTT.

The V call is TRBV5-6, the J call TRBJ1-2, with D perhaps TRBD1 (5 bases). In germline, CDR1 is SGHDT, CDR2 YYEEEE. The length of the CDR3 is 17 residues. Trimming took 0 bases from V and 0 from J, leaving 15 bases between them. The CDR3 sequence: CASSLVGRALSNYGYTF. The CDR3 DNA is TGTGCCAGCAGCTTGGTCGGCAGGGCCCTATCTAACTATGGCTACACCTTC.

This clonotype occurred a few times. This chain joins TRBV12-3 or TRBV12-4 and TRBJ2-7; tentatively, D is TRBD2 (5 bases). This CDR3 contains 14 residues. V lost 5 bases and J 4 bases, leaving 15 bases between the germline ends. The CDR3 DNA sequence: TGTGCCAGCAGTGTAAGGTCCGGGATATACGAGCAGTACTTC. Translation gives CASSVRSGIYEQYF.

The table lists this clonotype with many counts. This chain links TRBV7-2 with TRBJ2-2, with D perhaps TRBD1 (5 bases). CDR3 size: 16 residues. CDR1 and CDR2 (germline): SGHTA, FQGNSA. V was clipped by 1 base and J by 1 base, with 10 bases between them. CDR3 loop: CASSLVGAMNTGELFF. CDR3 sequence (DNA): TGTGCCAGCAGCTTAGTAGGGGCTATGAACACCGGGGAGCTGTTTTTT.